This entry lists 30 T cell receptor beta chains sequenced from one sample in a study of regulatory T cells in long-lasting Graves disease. The time point was: persistent/refractory GD, antithyroid drugs over 5 years with positive TRAb. PBMCs were the source of the RNA used for TCR sequencing. With iRepertoire HTBI primers and Arm-PCR of CDR3 regions, TCR beta libraries were built. In TCRdb, the multiplex PCR reads were re-called with MiXCR into one record per CDR3 protein. The data hold around 510,000 distinct CDR3 sequences, with around 20% observed a single time. This material consisted of peripheral blood mononuclear cells (PBMCs), taken when the disease was refractory, from a patient treated with antithyroid drugs. Receptors originate from a female donor with Graves disease.

This clonotype has a count of ten or more. The CDR3 DNA reads as TGCGCCAGCAGTCGAGGACTAATGGGTGAAACCTACGAGCAGTACTTC. It encodes CASSRGLMGETYEQYF. The chain uses TRBV10-1 and TRBJ2-7, with D possibly being TRBD2 (6 bases). V was pared by 5 bases and J by 2 bases, with 19 bases between. The CDR3 has 16 residues. Germline CDR1 WNHNN, CDR2 SYGVQD (reference sequence).

This clonotype came up many times. This chain links TRBV6-1 with TRBJ2-7; D not certain. V was cut by 0 bases and J by 7 bases, with 10 bases left in between. Germline values: CDR1 MNHNS, CDR2 SASEGT. The CDR3 is made up of 13 amino acids. As DNA, the CDR3 is TGTGCCAGCAGTGAAGCGCCCAGAACTGAGCAGTACTTC. Translated: CASSEAPRTEQYF.

The chain employs TRBV19 and TRBJ2-7; D ambiguous. The CDR3 consists of 14 residues. Trimming took off 3 bases at V and 2 bases at J, with 11 bases between the two ends. Germline lookup yields CDR1 LNHDA and CDR2 SQIVND (reference sequence). Here the CDR3 reads CASSIGQSAYEQYF. CDR3 DNA: TGTGCCAGTAGTATTGGGCAGTCAGCCTACGAGCAGTACTTC.

The sample holds many counts of this clonotype. The chain carries TRBV20-1 and TRBJ2-7, with 11 nucleotides matching TRBD2. The germline gives CDR1 DFQATT, CDR2 SNEGSKA (reference sequence). After removal of 3 bases from V and 4 bases from J, the junction contained 5 bases not matched to a gene. The CDR3 has 14 residues. CDR3 nucleotides: TGCAGTGCTAGTCGCACTAGCGGGAGTTACGAGCAGTACTTC. It specifies CSASRTSGSYEQYF.

Notes on this clonotype: A read error may be the cause here, since a much bigger clone is one base away. V usage is TRBV30 and J usage is TRBJ2-7; 7 bases are shared with TRBD2. V was clipped by 4 bases and J by 4 bases; unmatched bases: 7. The CDR3 length is 13 residues. In germline, CDR1 is GTSNPN, CDR2 SVGIG (reference sequence). The CDR3 spells CAWTAGVSYEQYF. The CDR3 nucleotides are TGTGCCTGGACGGCGGGGGTCAGTTACGAGCAGTACTTC.

This clonotype has only a few counts. The rearrangement joins TRBV28 to TRBJ2-3, with 8 bases aligning to TRBD2. Germline lookup yields CDR1 MDHEN and CDR2 SYDVKM. The V and J ends lost 4 bases and 0 bases, in that order; junction bases with no gene match: 6. The CDR3 covers 16 residues. In nucleotides, the CDR3 is TGTGCCAGCAGTTCGACTAGCGTAACTAGCACAGATACGCAGTATTTT. Residues: CASSSTSVTSTDTQYF.

This rearrangement joins TRBV9 to TRBJ2-7; 8 bases are shared with TRBD2. This CDR3 spans 16 amino acids. CDR1 and CDR2 (germline): SGDLS, YYNGEE. V was pared by 0 bases and J by 1 base, with 6 bases of the junction left unmatched. The CDR3 coding sequence is TGTGCCAGCAGCGTAGCAGTAAGCGGGGGATCCTACGAGCAGTACTTC. Residues: CASSVAVSGGSYEQYF.

This rearrangement joins TRBV7-9 to TRBJ1-1; D is ambiguous. This CDR3 is 12 amino acids long. V was pared by 5 bases and J by 4 bases, with 8 bases between. In germline, CDR1 is SEHNR, CDR2 FQNEAQ (reference sequence). CDR3 region: CASSLIITEAFF. In DNA, the CDR3 is TGTGCCAGCAGCCTTATTATCACTGAAGCTTTCTTT.

J is TRBJ2-7 and V is TRBV19, with no clear D. The V gene lost 3 bases and the J gene lost 1 base, with 7 bases spanning the gap. This CDR3 spans 13 amino acids. CDR1 and CDR2 from the germline V gene are LNHDA and SQIVND (reference sequence). The CDR3 sequence: CASSMPSSYEQYF. Here the CDR3 DNA reads TGTGCCAGTAGTATGCCCAGTTCCTACGAGCAGTACTTC.

The chain couples TRBV2 to TRBJ2-3, with D perhaps assigned TRBD1 or TRBD2 (5 bases each). The CDR3 totals 14 residues. CDR1 and CDR2 (germline): SNHLY, FYNNEI. Trimming pared 9 bases from V and 1 base from J, leaving 14 bases between. DNA for the CDR3: TGTGCCAGAAGGGACCCTCGGGGCACAGATACGCAGTATTTT. Translating it yields CARRDPRGTDTQYF.

The chain links TRBV25-1 to TRBJ1-6, with D uncertain. In germline, CDR1 is MGHDK, CDR2 SYGVNS. V was cut by 0 bases and J by 7 bases, with 7 bases left in between. This CDR3 has 14 amino acids. CDR3 DNA: TGTGCCAGCAGTGAATACGGCAGAAATTCACCCCTCCACTTT. Translating gives CASSEYGRNSPLHF.

Comment on this clonotype: A much bigger clone sits one base away, suggesting this may be a read error. J is TRBJ2-5 and V is TRBV7-7, with a tentative D call TRBD2 (5 bases). Germline V gene data show CDR1 as SSHAT and CDR2 as FNYEAQ (reference sequence). The CDR3 is 12 amino acids. CDR3 DNA sequence: TGTGCTAGCAGCTTGGGGAGCGAGGCCCAGTACTTC. It specifies CASSLGSEAQYF.

The rearrangement joins TRBV7-2 to TRBJ2-1; 12 positions agree with TRBD2. This CDR3 has 16 residues. With V trimmed by 5 bases and J by 4 bases, 6 bases remained unmatched. Looked up from germline, CDR1 is SGHTA and CDR2 is FQGNSA. CDR3 loop: CASSPGLAGTYNEQFF. CDR3 DNA: TGTGCCAGCAGCCCCGGACTAGCGGGAACGTACAATGAGCAGTTCTTC.

This clonotype came up a few times. V and J are TRBV4-1 and TRBJ1-2; D call uncertain. The CDR3 sequence is 15 residues long. The V gene's germline CDR1 is MGHRA and CDR2 YSYEKL. V was cut by 1 base and J by 2 bases, with 11 bases left in between. The CDR3 reads CASSQVVGSNYGYTF. In DNA form, the CDR3 reads TGCGCCAGCAGCCAAGTCGTTGGCAGCAACTATGGCTACACCTTC.

This clonotype was seen at least ten times. The V and J genes are TRBV7-9 and TRBJ1-1; no firm D call. In germline, CDR1 is SEHNR, CDR2 FQNEAQ (reference sequence). Trimming took off 0 bases at V and 6 bases at J, with 8 bases between the two ends. The CDR3 is 13 amino acids. In nucleotides, the CDR3 is TGTGCCAGCAGCTTAGCCCACATCGCTGAAGCTTTCTTT. Translating gives CASSLAHIAEAFF.

V usage is TRBV5-1 and J usage is TRBJ2-1; D is unresolved. This CDR3 comprises 14 residues. Germline V CDR1 and CDR2: SGHRS, YFSETQ. V was cut by 4 bases and J by 2 bases, with 10 bases left in between. The CDR3 DNA reads TGCGCCAGCAGCCCTCTCCCGACCTACAATGAGCAGTTCTTC. It yields the protein CASSPLPTYNEQFF.

In its sample, this clonotype was seen many times. J is TRBJ2-5 and V is TRBV7-9; 7 positions agree with TRBD1. J was trimmed by 5 bases and V by 7 bases; bases with no gene match: 19. The CDR3 totals 17 residues. Looked up from germline, CDR1 is SEHNR and CDR2 is FQNEAQ (reference sequence). Written as DNA, the CDR3 is TGTGCCAGCACCCCTTTTTGGGGGACAGCCGAAGATGAGACCCAGTACTTC. Translated, it gives CASTPFWGTAEDETQYF.

This clonotype has at least ten counts. The chain has TRBV2 and TRBJ2-2, with a weak D call TRBD2 (5 bases). CDR1 and CDR2 (germline): SNHLY, FYNNEI. Trimming removed 8 bases at V and 4 bases at J, with 14 bases between. The CDR3 has 14 amino acids. The CDR3 nucleotides are TGTGCCAGCCTTCCCGGGGTCCTCACCGGGGAGCTGTTTTTT. It is translated as CASLPGVLTGELFF.

This clonotype was counted a few times. This sequence joins TRBV4-2 and TRBJ2-7; D not resolved. The germline CDR1 and CDR2 sequences are LGHNA and YNFKEQ. V lost 0 bases to trimming and J lost 4 bases, with 16 bases between them. This CDR3 is 16 amino acids long. CDR3 loop: CASSQEVSRFPYEQYF. The CDR3 DNA sequence: TGTGCCAGCAGCCAAGAAGTATCCCGGTTCCCTTACGAGCAGTACTTC.

This clonotype was found a few times. The chain employs TRBV5-6 and TRBJ1-2, with unresolved D. The V gene lost 1 base and the J gene lost 4 bases, with 11 bases spanning the gap. CDR3 length: 14 amino acids. The germline V gene encodes CDR1 SGHDT and CDR2 YYEEEE. The CDR3 loop reads CASSLSDGIYGYTF. CDR3 nucleotide sequence: TGTGCCAGCAGCTTGTCGGACGGGATCTATGGCTACACCTTC.

This clonotype was found many times. CDR3 amino acids: CASTQGAGELFF. CDR3 bases: TGTGCCAGCACTCAGGGGGCCGGGGAGCTGTTTTTT. This chain uses TRBV12-3 or TRBV12-4 with TRBJ2-2, with 7 bases aligning to TRBD1. The trim removed 7 bases at V and 6 bases at J, leaving 2 bases unmatched. This CDR3 region has 12 residues.

In its sample, this clonotype was seen once. V usage is TRBV30 and J usage is TRBJ2-3; 13 bases agree with TRBD2. This CDR3 is 14 amino acids long. Germline CDR1 is GTSNPN and CDR2 is SVGIG (reference sequence). The ends lost 1 base at V and 9 bases at J; junction bases unmatched: 4. The CDR3 loop reads CAWSGTSGRGTQYF. The CDR3 DNA follows: TGTGCCTGGAGTGGGACTAGCGGGAGAGGCACGCAGTATTTT.

This clonotype was seen repeatedly, ten times or more. The chain is built from TRBV28 and TRBJ2-7, with D perhaps matching TRBD2 (6 bases). CDR1 is MDHEN, CDR2 SYDVKM, per germline. CDR3 length: 15 residues. V lost 7 bases, J lost 0 bases, and 16 bases lay in between. The CDR3 loop reads CASKPRGMSSYEQYF. CDR3 in DNA: TGTGCCAGCAAACCTCGCGGGATGAGCTCCTACGAGCAGTACTTC.

This clonotype was seen at least ten times. The V and J genes are TRBV20-1 and TRBJ1-1; 7 nucleotides match TRBD1. The CDR3 extends over 12 amino acids. The V and J ends lost 6 bases and 5 bases, in that order; junction bases with no gene match: 6. The germline gives CDR1 DFQATT, CDR2 SNEGSKA (reference sequence). This chain's CDR3 is CSARDSGTEAFF. The DNA for the CDR3 is TGCAGTGCCCGGGACAGTGGTACTGAAGCTTTCTTT.

This clonotype appeared many times. The chain recombines TRBV19 with TRBJ1-1; tentative D call: TRBD1 (5 bases). Germline V gene data show CDR1 as LNHDA and CDR2 as SQIVND (reference sequence). Between the trimmed V and J ends, which lost 9 bases and 1 base, there was a span of 12 bases. This CDR3 comprises 13 residues. The CDR3 region has the DNA TGTGCCAGCAGCTCGACAGAGAACACTGAAGCTTTCTTT. As protein: CASSSTENTEAFF.

The rearrangement uses TRBV30 and TRBJ1-1; D perhaps matches TRBD1 (6 bases). The CDR3 sequence is 15 residues long. Germline V gene lookup returns CDR1 GTSNPN and CDR2 SVGIG (reference sequence). V lost 4 bases to trimming and J lost 8 bases, with 23 bases between them. The CDR3 here is CAWISLRGQGYEAFF. The CDR3 DNA reads TGTGCCTGGATATCACTCCGAGGGCAGGGGTACGAAGCTTTCTTT.

The V gene is TRBV28, the J gene TRBJ2-1; no reliable D call. Germline CDR1 and CDR2: MDHEN and SYDVKM. V was pared by 7 bases and J by 0 bases, with 13 bases between. This CDR3 is 15 amino acids long. The CDR3 DNA reads TGTGCCAGCACCATAGACCTGAGCTCCTACAATGAGCAGTTCTTC. Translating it yields CASTIDLSSYNEQFF.

The CDR3 reads CASILQGVQFF. The CDR3 DNA reads TGTGCCAGCATCCTACAGGGGGTGCAGTTCTTC. The chain uses TRBV2 and TRBJ2-1; 8 nucleotides agree with TRBD1. This CDR3 has 11 amino acids. Unmatched junction bases numbered 5, after V lost 7 bases and J lost 12 bases. Germline V CDR1 and CDR2: SNHLY, FYNNEI.

This clonotype was seen more than once but under ten times. The chain links TRBV2 to TRBJ2-2; 8 positions match TRBD2. Germline CDR1 SNHLY, CDR2 FYNNEI. This CDR3 has 15 amino acids. J lost 4 bases, V lost 1 base, and 2 bases had no gene match. For the CDR3, the DNA is TGTGCCAGCAGTGAAGTGGCGGGAGGCACCGGGGAGCTGTTTTTT. It specifies CASSEVAGGTGELFF.

Concerning this clonotype: Only one base separates this from a far larger clonotype, so it likely reflects a read error. The chain employs TRBV6-1 and TRBJ2-7; 9 bases are shared with TRBD2. This CDR3 has 12 residues. Looked up from germline, CDR1 is MNHNS and CDR2 is SASEGT. Trimming cost V 7 bases and J 3 bases; bases outside gene matches: 1. This CDR3 is CASKRGDYEQYF. The CDR3 region has the DNA TGTGCCAGCAAGCGGGGGGACTACGAGCAGTACTTC.